What follows are 24 T cell receptor beta chains derived from one specimen sequenced in a study of identifying expanded T cells in peripheral blood. Sequenced by immunoSEQ multiplex PCR; TCRdb stores in-frame clones only, minus some. Among 100,000 or so clones listed, more than 70% were seen once. The sequenced material came from blood. The receptors come from a person aged 18-69 years in good health.

V is TRBV7-8 and J is TRBJ2-1, with TRBD2 identical over 10 bases. Trimming took 3 bases from V and 8 from J; bases not matched to a gene: 16. This CDR3 is built from 18 residues. From germline, CDR1 is SGHVS and CDR2 FQNEAQ. The CDR3 loop reads CASSFLVLTSGNMDEQFF. As DNA, the CDR3 is TGTGCCAGCAGCTTCCTAGTTCTAACTAGCGGGAATATGGATGAGCAGTTCTTC.

V gene TRBV7-3 combines with J gene TRBJ2-1; TRBD1 matches 10 bases. The CDR3 consists of 16 residues. The germline gives CDR1 SGHTA, CDR2 FQGTGA. The V segment lost 1 base and the J segment 6 bases; nucleotides outside the gene matches: 6. The CDR3: CASSLIRRTGGNEQFF. The DNA of the CDR3 is TGTGCCAGCAGCTTAATTCGCCGGACAGGGGGCAATGAGCAGTTCTTC.

The chain has TRBV18 and TRBJ2-7, with TRBD1 matching 9 bases. Germline values: CDR1 KGHSH, CDR2 LQKENI. The CDR3 is 15 residues long. Trimming removed 0 bases from V and 2 bases from J; junction bases left unmatched: 2. The chain's CDR3 is CASSPPGQGTYEQYF. The CDR3 nucleotides are TGTGCCAGCTCACCACCGGGACAGGGAACCTACGAGCAGTACTTC.

The CDR3 nucleotides are TGTGCCAGCAGTGAACTCCCGAGCTCCTACAATGAGCAGTTCTTC. Amino acid sequence: CASSELPSSYNEQFF. This chain connects TRBV2 to TRBJ2-1; D is uncertain. The CDR3 has 15 amino acids. Germline CDR1 reads SNHLY; CDR2 reads FYNNEI. V lost 2 bases and J 0 bases, leaving 8 bases between the germline ends.

The table lists this clone with a few counts. CDR3 sequence (DNA): TGTGCCAGCAGTTTGTTTAGTGGGGATACGCAGTATTTT. It translates to CASSLFSGDTQYF. The chain carries TRBV27 and TRBJ2-3; no clear D. CDR1 is MNHEY, CDR2 SMNVEV, per germline (reference sequence). Trimming took 3 bases from V and 6 from J, leaving 10 bases between them. This CDR3 is built from 13 residues.

A few counts support this clone. The chain employs TRBV11-2 and TRBJ2-2; TRBD2 aligns across 13 bases. Trimming took 5 bases from V and 4 from J; bases not matched to a gene: 13. The CDR3 is 19 residues long. In germline, CDR1 is SGHAT, CDR2 FQNNGV. For the CDR3, the DNA is TGTGCCAGCAGCCCGACTAGCGGGGGGCTCATCTCTGTCACCGGGGAGCTGTTTTTT. Residues: CASSPTSGGLISVTGELFF.

The genes are TRBV28 and TRBJ2-2; D remains ambiguous. Germline V lookup: CDR1 MDHEN, CDR2 SYDVKM. The CDR3 runs to 12 residues. V dropped 4 bases and J dropped 6 bases, with 6 bases sitting between them. The CDR3 reads CASSSPPGELFF. The CDR3 coding sequence is TGTGCCAGCAGTTCCCCTCCCGGGGAGCTGTTTTTT.

The chain combines TRBV30 with TRBJ1-2; D uncertain. The CDR3 is 13 residues long. Germline assignment: CDR1 GTSNPN and CDR2 SVGIG (reference sequence). V dropped 3 bases and J dropped 0 bases, with 8 bases sitting between them. In DNA form, the CDR3 reads TGTGCCTGGAGCGGGCGACCTAACTATGGCTACACCTTC. Protein: CAWSGRPNYGYTF.

This clone turned up a few times. This chain links TRBV4-1 with TRBJ1-5; TRBD1 might be the D (5 bases). CDR3 size: 16 residues. Germline V gene data show CDR1 as MGHRA and CDR2 as YSYEKL. Between the trimmed V and J ends, which lost 4 bases and 0 bases, there was a span of 13 bases. The CDR3 sequence is CASSLGRGPSNQPQHF. The CDR3 region has the DNA TGCGCCAGCAGCCTCGGTAGGGGACCTAGCAATCAGCCCCAGCATTTT.

This clone was seen a single time. The CDR3 here is CASSLVAGGTGGYEQYF. The CDR3 DNA reads TGTGCCAGCAGCTTAGTCGCTGGGGGCACAGGGGGATACGAGCAGTACTTC. V gene TRBV7-9 combines with J gene TRBJ2-7, with 8 bases lining up with TRBD1. The ends lost 1 base at V and 4 bases at J; junction bases unmatched: 12. CDR3 length equals 17 residues. Germline assignment: CDR1 SEHNR and CDR2 FQNEAQ (reference sequence).

The chain couples TRBV19 to TRBJ1-1; the D gene is possibly TRBD1 (5 bases). V was clipped by 3 bases and J by 0 bases, with 8 bases between them. In germline, CDR1 is LNHDA, CDR2 SQIVND (reference sequence). The length of the CDR3 is 14 residues. CDR3 in amino acids: CASSIGAVNTEAFF. The CDR3 DNA reads as TGTGCCAGTAGTATTGGGGCAGTGAACACTGAAGCTTTCTTT.

The CDR3: CASSPRRDNQPQHF. Here the CDR3 DNA reads TGTGCCAGTAGTCCCCGACGCGACAATCAGCCCCAGCATTTT. V gene TRBV19 combines with J gene TRBJ1-5; D uncertain. V lost 5 bases to trimming and J lost 3 bases, with 11 bases between them. The CDR3 runs to 14 residues. From germline, CDR1 is LNHDA and CDR2 SQIVND (reference sequence).

The chain recombines TRBV6-5 with TRBJ2-7; either TRBD1 or TRBD2 may fit D (6 bases each). Trimming stripped 6 bases from V and 3 bases from J, with 18 bases between. The CDR3 is 15 residues long. Germline V CDR1 and CDR2: MNHEY, SVGAGI. The CDR3 protein is CASSSLQGGYYEQYF. CDR3 bases: TGTGCCAGCAGCTCACTACAGGGAGGCTACTACGAGCAGTACTTC.

The chain is built from TRBV2 and TRBJ2-5; D is ambiguous. This CDR3 has 14 amino acids. The V end was cut by 6 bases, the J end by 3 bases, with 14 bases between. Germline V gives CDR1 SNHLY, CDR2 FYNNEI. CDR3 in DNA: TGTGCCAGCAGGGACGAGACTGACGAAGAGACCCAGTACTTC. This gives the protein CASRDETDEETQYF.

The V gene is TRBV25-1, the J gene TRBJ2-1; D is uncertain. The length of the CDR3 is 13 residues. CDR1 and CDR2 from the germline V gene are MGHDK and SYGVNS. The V and J ends lost 2 bases and 5 bases respectively, with 7 bases between them. This chain's CDR3 is CASSEATNNEQFF. DNA for the CDR3: TGTGCCAGCAGTGAAGCCACTAACAATGAGCAGTTCTTC.

This sequence joins TRBV27 and TRBJ1-4; D possibly corresponds to TRBD1 (6 bases). The V end lost 3 bases, the J end lost 6 bases, and 11 bases lay between the germline ends. Looked up from germline, CDR1 is MNHEY and CDR2 is SMNVEV (reference sequence). The CDR3 spans 14 residues. The CDR3 DNA is TGTGCCAGCAGTTTTTTGGGGGGCGATGAAAAACTGTTTTTT. Amino acid sequence: CASSFLGGDEKLFF.

This chain links TRBV15 with TRBJ2-3; the D is unclear. V shed 3 bases and J shed 0 bases, with 7 bases lying between them. Germline loops: CDR1 LNHNV, CDR2 YYDKDF (reference sequence). The CDR3 extends over 14 amino acids. CDR3 DNA: TGTGCCACCAGCAGTCGGAGTAGCACAGATACGCAGTATTTT. This codes for CATSSRSSTDTQYF. Full variable domain (outside the CDR3, taken from reference TRBV15 and TRBJ2-3): DAMVIQNPRYQVTQFGKPVTLSCSQTLNHNVMYWYQQKSSQAPKLLFHYYDKDFNNEADTPDNFQSRRPNTSFCFLDIRSPGLGDTAMYLCATSSRSSTDTQYFGPGTRLTVL.

The chain couples TRBV4-1 to TRBJ1-5; D is perhaps TRBD1 (5 bases). The CDR3 is made up of 16 amino acids. Trimming cost V 0 bases and J 0 bases, with 9 bases left between them. From germline, CDR1 is MGHRA and CDR2 YSYEKL. CDR3 DNA: TGCGCCAGCAGCCAAGAGGTGGGGGGTAGCAATCAGCCCCAGCATTTT. This codes for CASSQEVGGSNQPQHF.

The rearrangement links TRBV27 to TRBJ2-5; maybe TRBD1 (6 bases). The CDR3 totals 14 residues. V lost 8 bases to trimming and J lost 0 bases, with 13 bases between them. CDR1 MNHEY and CDR2 SMNVEV come from the germline V gene (reference sequence). Written as DNA, the CDR3 is TGTGCCAGCTCTACCAGGGGACACCAAGAGACCCAGTACTTC. It translates to CASSTRGHQETQYF.

This chain joins TRBV29-1 and TRBJ2-2; D remains ambiguous. V dropped 6 bases and J dropped 1 base, with 18 bases sitting between them. CDR3 length equals 16 residues. From germline, CDR1 is SQVTM and CDR2 ANQGSEA. The CDR3 coding sequence is TGCAGCGTCGTACTTTTTAAGGGCCAGAACACCGGGGAGCTGTTTTTT. Translating it yields CSVVLFKGQNTGELFF.

On this clone itself: The same CDR3 is also encoded by other DNA sequences in this sample. The rearrangement links TRBV7-3 to TRBJ2-7; 9 nucleotides agree with TRBD1. V gave up 4 bases and J gave up 0 bases; unmatched junction bases: 10. This CDR3 is built from 17 residues. From germline, CDR1 is SGHTA and CDR2 FQGTGA. The CDR3 coding sequence is TGTGCCAGCAGCTCTGGACAGGGGCCTCGGCGCTCCTACGAGCAGTACTTC. As protein: CASSSGQGPRRSYEQYF.

This CDR3 reads CASSPGPTKANYGYTF. CDR3 coding DNA: TGTGCCAGCTCACCTGGACCGACGAAGGCGAACTATGGCTACACCTTC. The chain carries TRBV18 and TRBJ1-2, with no clear D. Trimming removed 3 bases from V and 2 bases from J, with 16 bases in between. Looked up from germline, CDR1 is KGHSH and CDR2 is LQKENI. This CDR3 is 16 amino acids long.

The CDR3 coding sequence is TGTGCCAGCAGCCCGGGACCGGGACAGGGTATCGACGAGCAGTACTTC. It specifies CASSPGPGQGIDEQYF. This rearrangement joins TRBV9 to TRBJ2-7; 9 bases line up with TRBD1. This CDR3 comprises 16 residues. Trimming took 4 bases from V and 5 from J; bases not matched to a gene: 13. Germline loops: CDR1 SGDLS, CDR2 YYNGEE.

The chain's CDR3 is CASSFPSGFGYNEQFF. The CDR3 DNA is TGTGCCAGCAGCTTTCCTTCGGGGTTTGGCTACAATGAGCAGTTCTTC. The chain carries TRBV4-2 and TRBJ2-1; tentatively, D is TRBD2 (5 bases). The CDR3 loop spans 16 amino acids. Trimming cost V 5 bases and J 3 bases, with 17 bases left between them. In germline, CDR1 is LGHNA, CDR2 YNFKEQ.